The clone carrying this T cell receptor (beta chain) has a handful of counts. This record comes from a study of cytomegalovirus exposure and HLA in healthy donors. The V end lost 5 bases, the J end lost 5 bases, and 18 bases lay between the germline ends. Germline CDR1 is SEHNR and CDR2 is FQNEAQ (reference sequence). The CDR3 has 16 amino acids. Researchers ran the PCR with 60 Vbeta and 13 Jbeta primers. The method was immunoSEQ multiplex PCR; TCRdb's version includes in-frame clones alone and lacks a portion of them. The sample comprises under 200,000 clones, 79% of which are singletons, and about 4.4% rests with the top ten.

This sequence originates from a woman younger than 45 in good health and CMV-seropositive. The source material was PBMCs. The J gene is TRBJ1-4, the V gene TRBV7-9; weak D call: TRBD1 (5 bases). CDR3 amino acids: CASSVLSGTTNEKLFF. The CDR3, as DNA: TGTGCCAGCAGCGTCCTCTCCGGGACTACAAATGAAAAACTGTTTTTT.